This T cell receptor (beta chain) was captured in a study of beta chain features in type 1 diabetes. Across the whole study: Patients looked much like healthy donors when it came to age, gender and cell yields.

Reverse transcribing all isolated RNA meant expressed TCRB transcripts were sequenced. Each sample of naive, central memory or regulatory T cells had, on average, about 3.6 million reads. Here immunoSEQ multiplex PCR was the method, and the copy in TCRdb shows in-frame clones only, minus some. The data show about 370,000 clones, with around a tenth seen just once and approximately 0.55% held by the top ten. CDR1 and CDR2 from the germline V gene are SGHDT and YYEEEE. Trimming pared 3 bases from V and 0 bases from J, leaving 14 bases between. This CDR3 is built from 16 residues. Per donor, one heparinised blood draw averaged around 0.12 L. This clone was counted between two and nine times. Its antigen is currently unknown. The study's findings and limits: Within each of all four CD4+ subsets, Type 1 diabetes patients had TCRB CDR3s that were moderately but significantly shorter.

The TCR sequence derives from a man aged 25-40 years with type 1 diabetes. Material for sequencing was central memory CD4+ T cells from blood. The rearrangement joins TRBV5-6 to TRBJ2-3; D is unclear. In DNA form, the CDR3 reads TGTGCCAGCAGCTCAGAAAGAGATTCTAGCACAGATACGCAGTATTTT. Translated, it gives CASSSERDSSTDTQYF.